This is a list of T cell receptor beta chains from one sample in a study of control samples from healthy donors and cancer patients. Generated by immunoSEQ multiplex PCR, the TCRdb table keeps only in-frame clones and is missing some. This table has roughly 120,000 clones, approximately 93% appearing once. The sample was blood. These TCRs come from a man aged 25-45 years in good health. CDR3s include the opening cysteine and the closing phenylalanine or tryptophan. The D gene is left open where the match is weak. Clone size is stated in some rows and not others, as once, few, many or a class when expanded.

D gene	V gene	clone size	J gene	CDR3 protein	CDR3 DNA
NA	TRBV2	once	TRBJ1-1	CASSVGRVGEGAFF	TGTGCCAGCAGTGTTGGCAGGGTCGGGGAAGGAGCTTTCTTT
TRBD2	TRBV9	NA	TRBJ2-1	CASSVDGSGGQFF	TGTGCCAGCAGCGTAGACGGTAGCGGGGGGCAGTTCTTC
NA	TRBV11-3	NA	TRBJ2-7	CASSLGPVYEQYF	TGTGCCAGCAGCTTAGGGCCAGTCTACGAGCAGTACTTC
TRBD1	TRBV19	NA	TRBJ1-4	CASSGHTGGAGKLFF	TGTGCCAGTAGTGGACATACAGGGGGCGCGGGAAAACTGTTTTTT
NA	TRBV7-2	NA	TRBJ2-1	CASSLAGSSYNEQFF	TGTGCCAGCAGCTTGGCGGGGAGCTCCTACAATGAGCAGTTCTTC
NA	TRBV7-9	NA	TRBJ1-2	CASSLAPETRLYGYTF	TGTGCCAGCAGCTTAGCTCCAGAAACTAGACTCTATGGCTACACCTTC
TRBD1	TRBV5-1	NA	TRBJ1-1	CASSLETGQGNTEAFF	TGCGCCAGCAGCTTGGAGACCGGACAGGGGAACACTGAAGCTTTCTTT
NA	TRBV12-3/TRBV12-4	NA	TRBJ1-2	CASSLGERSYTF	TGTGCCAGCAGTTTGGGGGAGAGGAGCTACACCTTC
TRBD1	TRBV20-1	NA	TRBJ2-3	CSASVGTGEDTQYF	TGCAGTGCTAGTGTGGGGACAGGGGAAGATACGCAGTATTTT
NA	TRBV5-1	NA	TRBJ2-3	CASSLTVPGTQYF	TGCGCCAGCAGCTTGACAGTACCAGGTACGCAGTATTTT
NA	TRBV10-3	once	TRBJ2-7	CAISESVGEQYF	TGTGCCATCAGTGAAAGTGTGGGCGAGCAGTACTTC
NA	TRBV12-3/TRBV12-4	NA	TRBJ1-2	CASRDSNYGYTF	TGTGCCAGCAGGGACAGTAACTATGGCTACACCTTC
NA	TRBV12-2	NA	TRBJ2-2	CASRPGPGQGTGELFF	TGTGCAAGTCGCCCAGGGCCGGGACAGGGTACCGGGGAGCTGTTTTTT
TRBD2	TRBV2	NA	TRBJ2-7	CASSGGTSGGTYLPYEQYF	TGTGCCAGCAGTGGAGGGACTAGCGGGGGCACATACCTACCCTACGAGCAGTACTTC
NA	TRBV6-4	NA	TRBJ1-2	CASSKDSNYGYTF	TGTGCCAGCAGTAAAGATTCTAACTATGGCTACACCTTC
NA	TRBV28	once	TRBJ1-1	CASHGGSKAFF	TGTGCCAGCCATGGGGGCAGTAAAGCTTTCTTT
NA	TRBV5-1	NA	TRBJ2-1	CASSSDSPGEPYNEQFF	TGCGCCAGCAGCTCTGATTCCCCGGGGGAACCCTACAATGAGCAGTTCTTC
NA	TRBV7-6	NA	TRBJ1-4	CASSPDQTTTNEKLFF	TGTGCCAGCAGCCCCGACCAAACGACAACTAATGAAAAACTGTTTTTT
NA	TRBV2	NA	TRBJ2-2	CASSMQANTGELFF	TGTGCCAGCAGTATGCAAGCGAACACCGGGGAGCTGTTTTTT
NA	TRBV6-1	NA	TRBJ2-2	CASSENRAVRELFF	TGTGCCAGCAGTGAAAACAGGGCCGTCAGGGAGCTGTTTTTT
NA	TRBV9	NA	TRBJ2-2	CASSARRSMDRNTGELFF	TGTGCCAGCAGCGCCCGACGTAGTATGGACAGGAACACCGGGGAGCTGTTTTTT
NA	TRBV7-2	NA	TRBJ2-7	CASSSILKRTPFEQYF	TGTGCCAGCAGCTCAATATTGAAACGTACCCCCTTCGAGCAGTACTTC
NA	TRBV27	NA	TRBJ2-2	CASKGTGVWGTGELFF	TGTGCCAGCAAGGGGACCGGCGTGTGGGGAACCGGGGAGCTGTTTTTT
NA	TRBV30	NA	TRBJ1-2	CAWSVKALYGYTF	TGTGCCTGGAGTGTAAAGGCCCTCTATGGCTACACCTTC
TRBD1	TRBV5-8	NA	TRBJ2-3	CASSIQGDPGDTQYF	TGTGCCAGCAGCATACAGGGGGATCCTGGGGATACGCAGTATTTT
TRBD1	TRBV6-5	once	TRBJ1-6	CASAGGTGDNSPLHF	TGTGCCAGCGCTGGGGGGACAGGGGACAATTCACCCCTCCACTTT
TRBD1	TRBV6-5	NA	TRBJ1-1	CASSSAPRGRDTEAFF	TGTGCCAGCAGTTCCGCCCCCAGGGGGAGAGACACTGAAGCTTTCTTT
NA	TRBV10-1	NA	TRBJ2-3	CASVASQTRRKSTDTQYF	TGCGCCAGCGTAGCGAGCCAGACGCGGAGGAAGAGCACAGATACGCAGTATTTT
NA	TRBV11-2	NA	TRBJ2-3	CASSLDWAGAKITDTQYF	TGTGCCAGCAGCTTAGATTGGGCAGGGGCGAAAATCACAGATACGCAGTATTTT
TRBD2	TRBV24-1	NA	TRBJ2-1	CATSDLGSGRSGDEQFF	TGTGCCACCAGTGATTTAGGTAGCGGGAGATCTGGCGATGAGCAGTTCTTC
NA	TRBV27	NA	TRBJ1-5	CASRPISLPNNQPQHF	TGTGCCAGCAGACCTATATCCCTACCCAATAATCAGCCCCAGCATTTT
TRBD1	TRBV6-5	NA	TRBJ1-1	CASSYFRTGGVTEAFF	TGTGCCAGCAGTTACTTCAGGACAGGGGGCGTCACTGAAGCTTTCTTT
NA	TRBV27	NA	TRBJ1-1	CASSLGSRAFF	TGTGCCAGCAGTCTCGGGAGTCGGGCTTTCTTT